A single sample gave rise to the 19 T cell receptor beta chains below, sequenced in a study of T-cell reconstitution after alpha-beta-depleted transplantation in children. The library targeted TCRbeta and was prepared with unique molecular identifiers. Each CDR3 protein is one row after TCRdb ran MiXCR on the PCR reads. Counted here are approximately 190,000 distinct CDR3 sequences, around 7.7% occurring once; the ten biggest clones make up roughly 36%. This sample comprised PBMCs, mostly from graft donor cells, obtained 360 days after TCRalphabeta/CD19-depleted stem cell transplant. Every receptor here comes from a male patient aged 2-15 years who had a stem cell transplant for acute myeloid leukemia, so the T cells may come from the graft donor.

The chain combines TRBV5-1 with TRBJ1-4; D uncertain. CDR3 size: 16 residues. The germline V and J ends were trimmed by 0 bases and 0 bases, with 9 bases remaining between them. Germline values: CDR1 SGHRS, CDR2 YFSETQ. The CDR3, as DNA: TGCGCCAGCAGCTTGGGTGTCAGTGCAACTAATGAAAAACTGTTTTTT. This sequence encodes CASSLGVSATNEKLFF.

The rearrangement joins TRBV6-1 to TRBJ1-6; no definite D call. Germline values: CDR1 MNHNS, CDR2 SASEGT. The CDR3 consists of 15 residues. The V end was cut by 10 bases, the J end by 8 bases, with 21 bases between. CDR3 region: CATSVDGPGDSPLHF. DNA of the CDR3: TGTGCCACATCAGTAGACGGGCCGGGAGATTCACCCCTCCACTTT.

This clonotype was seen a few times. The genes are TRBV7-9 and TRBJ2-3; D might be TRBD1 (5 bases). V shed 5 bases and J shed 4 bases, with 13 bases lying between them. The CDR3 loop spans 14 amino acids. From germline, CDR1 is SEHNR and CDR2 FQNEAQ (reference sequence). The CDR3 sequence is CASSPPGFSDTQYF. The CDR3 nucleotides read TGTGCCAGCAGCCCCCCAGGGTTCTCAGATACGCAGTATTTT.

This clonotype was observed a few times. V and J are TRBV5-1 and TRBJ1-1; D is possibly TRBD1 (5 bases). The germline V gene encodes CDR1 SGHRS and CDR2 YFSETQ. This CDR3 region has 15 residues. Trimming removed 0 bases from V and 2 bases from J, with 11 bases in between. The CDR3 spells CASSLVHRGNTEAFF. The CDR3 DNA is TGCGCCAGCAGCTTGGTCCATAGGGGAAACACTGAAGCTTTCTTT.

This clonotype has at least ten counts. V gene TRBV12-3 or TRBV12-4 combines with J gene TRBJ2-3; D is possibly TRBD1 (6 bases). The length of the CDR3 is 14 residues. The ends were cut back, 5 bases at V and 1 base at J, with 10 bases in the middle. CDR3 protein: CASSPRTGTDTQYF. The CDR3 nucleotides are TGTGCCAGCAGTCCTCGGACAGGCACAGATACGCAGTATTTT.

This clonotype has a count of ten or more. The chain has TRBV25-1 and TRBJ2-5, with a tentative D call TRBD2 (5 bases). CDR3 size: 13 residues. V was cut by 3 bases and J by 5 bases, with 10 bases left in between. CDR1 and CDR2 (germline): MGHDK, SYGVNS. This CDR3 is CASSDEGRETQYF. CDR3 sequence (DNA): TGTGCCAGCAGTGACGAGGGCCGGGAGACCCAGTACTTC.

The chain joins TRBV7-2 to TRBJ2-5; 7 nucleotides agree with TRBD1. CDR1 is SGHTA, CDR2 FQGNSA, per germline. Losses at the gene ends were 0 bases for V and 0 bases for J; bases not matched to a gene: 1. The CDR3 extends over 15 amino acids. The CDR3: CASSLARGYQETQYF. DNA for the CDR3: TGTGCCAGCAGCTTAGCCAGGGGGTACCAAGAGACCCAGTACTTC.

In its sample, this clonotype was seen many times. The rearrangement links TRBV20-1 to TRBJ2-3; D possibly matches TRBD1 or TRBD2 (7 bases each). V lost 3 bases, J lost 3 bases, and 19 bases lay in between. The CDR3 contains 16 residues. Germline V lookup: CDR1 DFQATT, CDR2 SNEGSKA (reference sequence). CDR3 region: CSAREIRGGGTDTQYF. CDR3 sequence (DNA): TGCAGTGCTAGGGAAATCAGGGGGGGAGGAACAGATACGCAGTATTTT.

This chain connects TRBV20-1 to TRBJ2-7; D call uncertain. There are 15 residues in the CDR3. Germline assignment: CDR1 DFQATT and CDR2 SNEGSKA (reference sequence). The ends were cut back, 1 base at V and 1 base at J, with 14 bases in the middle. CDR3 loop: CSARGQVRPSYEQYF. In nucleotides, the CDR3 is TGCAGTGCTAGAGGACAAGTGCGCCCTTCCTACGAGCAGTACTTC.

The chain has TRBV5-1 and TRBJ2-7; the match to TRBD2 covers 8 bases. The CDR3 loop spans 15 amino acids. V was pared by 3 bases and J by 2 bases, with 7 bases of the junction left unmatched. Looked up from germline, CDR1 is SGHRS and CDR2 is YFSETQ. Here the CDR3 reads CASSCTAGGAYEQYV. The DNA of the CDR3 is TGCGCCAGCAGCTGCACGGCGGGGGGAGCCTACGAGCAGTACGTC.

CDR3 amino acids: CASSRGIRWDYNEQFF. DNA for the CDR3: TGCGCCAGCAGCAGAGGTATTAGGTGGGACTACAATGAGCAGTTCTTC. The rearrangement links TRBV5-1 to TRBJ2-1; D gene unclear. There are 16 residues in the CDR3. In germline, CDR1 is SGHRS, CDR2 YFSETQ. V shed 4 bases and J shed 3 bases, with 17 bases lying between them.

This clonotype has a count of ten or more. The chain carries TRBV2 and TRBJ2-1, with D tentatively TRBD1 (5 bases). Germline values: CDR1 SNHLY, CDR2 FYNNEI. Trimming stripped 1 base from V and 6 bases from J, with 13 bases between. This CDR3 is built from 15 residues. CDR3 protein: CASSEGGRDPNEQFF. The CDR3 DNA reads TGTGCCAGCAGTGAAGGCGGCAGGGATCCCAATGAGCAGTTCTTC.

This clonotype was seen repeatedly, ten times or more. This sequence joins TRBV7-8 and TRBJ2-5; D remains ambiguous. The length of the CDR3 is 18 residues. Germline-derived CDR1 and CDR2 are SGHVS and FQNEAQ. V was trimmed by 4 bases and J by 5 bases, leaving 26 bases between them. The CDR3 reads CASSSPPLFTKRRETQYF. The CDR3 DNA reads TGTGCCAGCAGCTCCCCTCCCCTCTTTACCAAGAGGCGGGAGACCCAGTACTTC.

This clonotype was found many times. The chain joins TRBV3-1 to TRBJ2-2; D not resolved. CDR1 is LGHDT, CDR2 YNNKEL, per germline (reference sequence). V was pared by 1 base and J by 8 bases, with 5 bases between. The CDR3 has 12 amino acids. CDR3 nucleotide sequence: TGTGCCAGCAGCCAAGGCGAGGGGGAGCTGTTTTTT. Its translation is CASSQGEGELFF.

V usage is TRBV12-5 and J usage is TRBJ2-1, with D unresolved. The V end lost 3 bases, the J end lost 8 bases, and 5 bases lay between the germline ends. This CDR3 contains 11 residues. Germline values: CDR1 LGHNT, CDR2 FRNRAP. CDR3 sequence reads: CASGLEDEQFF. CDR3 DNA: TGTGCTAGTGGTTTAGAGGATGAGCAGTTCTTC.

This clonotype was detected many times. The CDR3 DNA reads TGTGCCAGCTCACCTGATGCGGGAGGACGGGAGACCCAGTACTTC. It specifies CASSPDAGGRETQYF. The V call is TRBV18, the J call TRBJ2-5; TRBD2 matches 8 bases. V was clipped by 3 bases and J by 5 bases; unmatched bases: 8. Germline assignment: CDR1 KGHSH and CDR2 LQKENI. This CDR3 has 15 amino acids. Complete variable domain (other parts from reference TRBV18 and TRBJ2-5): NAGVMQNPRHLVRRRGQEARLRCSPMKGHSHVYWYRQLPEEGLKFMVYLQKENIIDESGMPKERFSAEFPKEGPSILRIQQVVRGDSAAYFCASSPDAGGRETQYFGPGTRLLVL.

This clonotype has a count of ten or more. The chain carries TRBV21-1 and TRBJ2-1; the table's D call, TRBD1, was not checked against the DNA. TRBV21-1 is designated a pseudogene. The CDR3 length is 20 residues. The CDR3 reads CASSLLISGQGRRSYNEQFF. The DNA for the CDR3 is TGTGCCAGCAGCCTCCTTATATCGGGACAGGGGCGCAGATCCTACAATGAGCAGTTCTTC.

This clonotype was detected a few times. The chain uses TRBV20-1 and TRBJ1-2; TRBD1 matches at 8 bases. CDR1 and CDR2 (germline): DFQATT, SNEGSKA (reference sequence). This CDR3 region has 14 residues. The J segment lost 4 bases and the V segment lost 4 bases, leaving 8 bases of the junction unmatched. The CDR3 DNA is TGCAGTGCTACCGTAGACAGGGGTGTCTATGGCTACACCTTC. Protein: CSATVDRGVYGYTF.

This clonotype appeared many times. The rearrangement joins TRBV10-1 to TRBJ2-3; D remains unclear. The ends were cut back, 8 bases at V and 2 bases at J, with 14 bases in the middle. The CDR3 consists of 14 residues. Germline CDR1 reads WNHNN; CDR2 reads SYGVQD (reference sequence). DNA of the CDR3: TGCGCCAGCGGATGGGGTCCCGACACAGATACGCAGTATTTT. This codes for CASGWGPDTDTQYF.